This TCR beta chain was retrieved from a study of T cell responses to AZD1222 COVID-19 vaccine. The CDR3 spans 11 residues. The V end lost 8 bases, the J end lost 8 bases, and 9 bases lay between the germline ends. Profiling relied on immunoSEQ multiplex PCR, and the TCRdb table lists in-frame clones only, not all of them. This sample has approximately 190,000 clones, with 90% to 95% found just once. The sequence derives from an adult in good health. This material consisted of peripheral blood, taken on day 0 of AZD1222 vaccination. This chain links TRBV12-3 or TRBV12-4 with TRBJ2-2; a possible D gene is TRBD2 (5 bases). In DNA form, the CDR3 reads TGTGCCAGCCGCTCGGGAGGGGAGCTGTTTTTT. Residues: CASRSGGELFF.